This is a list of T cell receptor beta chains from one sample in a study of CD8+ T cells in alopecia areata. Method: immunoSEQ multiplex PCR; TCRdb's copy keeps in-frame clones and lacks some. Among approximately 300,000 clones listed, roughly 64% were seen once. The input for sequencing was CD4+ T cells sorted from blood, taken at week 24, from a patient treated with tofacitinib. All receptors derive from a human donor with alopecia areata. CDR3s leave out the opening cysteine and the closing phenylalanine or tryptophan. The D gene is left open where the match is weak. A clone size is listed for some rows: how often the clone was seen (once, few, many), or a class if it is expanded.

clone_size v_call d_call cdr3_aa
NA TRBV7-9 NA ASSLLQGGETQY
NA TRBV27 NA ASSSNVILGTEAF
NA TRBV29-1 NA SVDVGFEAF
few TRBV19 TRBD1 ASNLPGQGYDEQF
few TRBV12-5 TRBD2 ASGRGGSTDTQY
NA TRBV7-2 NA ASSRSGEQF
NA TRBV2 NA ASSDRYTEAF
once TRBV4-3 NA ASSHEQGGSPLH
few TRBV27 TRBD1 ASSLFWAPDRDTEAF
NA TRBV5-1 NA ASSFLPVQGANYGYT
few TRBV28 TRBD2 ASSFGSGGNTQY
NA TRBV30 NA AWRKRDNSYEQY
NA TRBV19 NA ASSATGTGANVLT
NA TRBV5-1 NA ASSLSGMGSYGYT